Presented here are 15 T cell receptor beta chains from one specimen sequenced in a study of PD-L1 blockade in urothelial cancer. Measured with immunoSEQ multiplex PCR; TCRdb has only the in-frame clones, and not every one. The sample has approximately 51,000 clones; about 90% are singletons. Material: PBMCs, obtained around atezolizumab (anti-PD-L1) treatment. The receptors originated from a man in his 60s with urothelial cancer.

This chain uses TRBV4-1 with TRBJ2-7, with TRBD1 matching 8 bases. J gave up 4 bases and V 4 bases, and 12 bases lay outside the gene matches. Germline V CDR1 and CDR2: MGHRA, YSYEKL. This CDR3 spans 16 amino acids. CDR3 residues: CASSPISQGASYEQYF. CDR3 DNA: TGCGCCAGCAGCCCAATCAGTCAGGGGGCTTCGTACGAGCAGTACTTC.

This clone was recorded once. The chain carries TRBV19 and TRBJ2-7; weak D call: TRBD1 (5 bases). The CDR3 loop spans 12 amino acids. CDR1 is LNHDA and CDR2 is SQIVND in the germline V gene (reference sequence). With 3 bases removed from V and 4 bases from J, the gap between germline ends came to 7 bases. CDR3 coding DNA: TGTGCCAGTAGTATGCAGGGTTACGAGCAGTACTTC. Protein sequence: CASSMQGYEQYF.

This chain connects TRBV5-4 to TRBJ1-2; D uncertain. Germline assignment: CDR1 SGHNT and CDR2 YYREEE (reference sequence). The V end lost 4 bases, the J end lost 5 bases, and 15 bases lay between the germline ends. This CDR3 is 14 amino acids long. As DNA, the CDR3 is TGTGCCAGCAGCGTACCGGGAGCGGGTTATGGCTACACCTTC. Protein: CASSVPGAGYGYTF.

V usage is TRBV5-1 and J usage is TRBJ2-7; 11 positions match TRBD1. V lost 4 bases and J lost 2; bases outside the gene matches: 8. CDR1 is SGHRS, CDR2 YFSETQ, per germline. The CDR3 totals 16 residues. The CDR3 coding sequence is TGCGCCAGCAGCGAGAGACCGGGACAGGGGGCCTACGAGCAGTACTTC. It translates to CASSERPGQGAYEQYF. The full variable domain, completed using reference TRBV5-1 and TRBJ2-7, is KAGVTQTPRYLIKTRGQQVTLSCSPISGHRSVSWYQQTPGQGLQFLFEYFSETQRNKGNFPGRFSGRQFSNSRSEMNVSTLELGDSALYLCASSERPGQGAYEQYFGPGTRLTVT.

The V call is TRBV15, the J call TRBJ2-5; D perhaps matches TRBD2 (6 bases). Germline CDR1 LNHNV, CDR2 YYDKDF (reference sequence). Trimming removed 11 bases from V and 3 bases from J, with 25 bases in between. The CDR3 sequence is 16 residues long. CDR3 region: CAPVWGVKITKETQYF. As DNA, the CDR3 is TGTGCCCCCGTGTGGGGGGTAAAGATTACCAAAGAGACCCAGTACTTC.

This clone was counted between two and nine times. The chain combines TRBV9 with TRBJ1-1; 7 bases are shared with TRBD1. CDR1 and CDR2 (germline): SGDLS, YYNGEE. CDR3 size: 13 residues. Germline trimming cut 3 bases from V and 4 bases from J; bases unmatched to any gene: 3. Here the CDR3 reads CASSAEGATEAFF. The CDR3 bases are TGTGCCAGCAGCGCAGAGGGGGCCACTGAAGCTTTCTTT.

V and J are TRBV28 and TRBJ1-2; a possible D gene is TRBD1 (6 bases). Looked up from germline, CDR1 is MDHEN and CDR2 is SYDVKM. Trimming took 6 bases from V and 4 from J, leaving 24 bases between them. CDR3 length equals 17 residues. This CDR3 is CASREPRIRGGFYGYTF. In DNA, the CDR3 is TGTGCCAGCAGAGAACCAAGGATTAGGGGGGGTTTCTATGGCTACACCTTC.

The J gene is TRBJ2-3, the V gene TRBV2; D gene unclear. Trimming shortened V by 6 bases and J by 5 bases, and 6 bases separated the two germline ends. The CDR3 length is 11 residues. Germline assignment: CDR1 SNHLY and CDR2 FYNNEI. CDR3 in amino acids: CASSYGDTQYF. In DNA form, the CDR3 reads TGTGCCAGCAGCTACGGAGATACGCAGTATTTT.

V gene TRBV18 combines with J gene TRBJ2-1, with unresolved D. Germline V gives CDR1 KGHSH, CDR2 LQKENI. Between the trimmed V and J ends, which lost 0 bases and 0 bases, there was a span of 12 bases. CDR3 size: 17 residues. The CDR3 loop reads CASSPPDGLASYNEQFF. CDR3 nucleotide sequence: TGTGCCAGCTCACCACCGGATGGGTTAGCCTCCTACAATGAGCAGTTCTTC.

The V call is TRBV6-5, the J call TRBJ1-6; perhaps TRBD1 as D (5 bases). The length of the CDR3 is 16 residues. Trimming removed 0 bases at V and 7 bases at J, with 13 bases between. The germline CDR1 and CDR2 sequences are MNHEY and SVGAGI. The CDR3 sequence is CASSYSQGTKNSPLHF. The CDR3 DNA follows: TGTGCCAGCAGTTACTCTCAGGGTACGAAGAATTCACCCCTCCACTTT.

The V and J genes are TRBV25-1 and TRBJ2-6; the match to TRBD1 covers 9 bases. The CDR3 has 17 residues. Germline-derived CDR1 and CDR2 are MGHDK and SYGVNS. V lost 2 bases to trimming and J lost 2 bases; unmatched junction nucleotides: 4. CDR3 in amino acids: CASSEPRDRAGANVLTF. In DNA, the CDR3 is TGTGCCAGCAGTGAACCCCGGGACAGGGCTGGGGCCAACGTCCTGACTTTC. The variable domain in full, completed from reference TRBV25-1 and TRBJ2-6, reads EADIYQTPRYLVIGTGKKITLECSQTMGHDKMYWYQQDPGMELHLIHYSYGVNSTEKGDLSSESTVSRIRTEHFPLTLESARPSHTSQYLCASSEPRDRAGANVLTFGAGSRLTVL.

The chain uses TRBV18 and TRBJ2-7; 7 nucleotides match TRBD1. Germline CDR1 KGHSH, CDR2 LQKENI. The V gene end was trimmed by 0 bases and the J gene end by 7 bases; junction bases not matched to a gene: 9. The CDR3 consists of 15 residues. The CDR3 DNA follows: TGTGCCAGCTCACCACCGACAGGGTATTCTGGGGAGCAGTACTTC. It is translated as CASSPPTGYSGEQYF.

The chain has TRBV6-1 and TRBJ1-1, with 7 bases lining up with TRBD1. The V segment lost 7 bases and the J segment 6 bases; nucleotides outside the gene matches: 8. The CDR3 has 13 amino acids. Germline V gene data show CDR1 as MNHNS and CDR2 as SASEGT. CDR3 in DNA: TGTGCCAGCACCCGGCCCAGGGGGGCTGAAGCTTTCTTT. Translating it yields CASTRPRGAEAFF.

In this sample, this clone turned up once. The V and J genes are TRBV5-1 and TRBJ2-5, with TRBD1 matching 8 bases. This CDR3 comprises 16 residues. The germline V gene encodes CDR1 SGHRS and CDR2 YFSETQ. J lost 5 bases, V lost 4 bases, and 13 bases had no gene match. This CDR3 reads CASSRSGQGRLETQYF. CDR3 nucleotide sequence: TGCGCCAGCAGCCGAAGCGGACAGGGCCGGCTCGAGACCCAGTACTTC.

This chain links TRBV5-1 with TRBJ2-5; TRBD2 matches 7 bases. Trimming took 1 base from V and 5 from J; bases not matched to a gene: 8. This CDR3 spans 15 amino acids. In germline, CDR1 is SGHRS, CDR2 YFSETQ. CDR3 in DNA: TGCGCCAGCAGCTTGTCCGGACTAGTGGACGAGACCCAGTACTTC. Residues: CASSLSGLVDETQYF.